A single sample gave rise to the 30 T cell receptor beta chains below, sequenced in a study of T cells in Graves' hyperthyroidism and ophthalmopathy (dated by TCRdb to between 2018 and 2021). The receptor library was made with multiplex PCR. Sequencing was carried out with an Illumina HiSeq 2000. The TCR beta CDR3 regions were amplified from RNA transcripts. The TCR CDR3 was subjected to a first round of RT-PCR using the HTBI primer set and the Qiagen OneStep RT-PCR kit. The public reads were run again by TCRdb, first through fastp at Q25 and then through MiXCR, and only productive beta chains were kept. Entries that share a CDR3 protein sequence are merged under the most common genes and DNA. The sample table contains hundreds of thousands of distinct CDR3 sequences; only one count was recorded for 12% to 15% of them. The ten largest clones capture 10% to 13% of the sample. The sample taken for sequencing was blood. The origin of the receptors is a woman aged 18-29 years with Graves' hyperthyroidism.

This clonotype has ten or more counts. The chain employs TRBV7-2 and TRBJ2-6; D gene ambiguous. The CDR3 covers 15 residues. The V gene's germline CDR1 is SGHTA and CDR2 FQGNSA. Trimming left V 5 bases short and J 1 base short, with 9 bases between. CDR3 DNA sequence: TGTGCCAGCAGCCTTACGGCGTCTGGGGCCAACGTCCTGACTTTC. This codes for CASSLTASGANVLTF.

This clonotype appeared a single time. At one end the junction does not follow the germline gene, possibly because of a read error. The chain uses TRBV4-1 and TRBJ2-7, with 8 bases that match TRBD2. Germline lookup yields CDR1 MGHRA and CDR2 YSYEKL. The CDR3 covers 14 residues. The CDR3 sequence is CASSQAGDTYEQYF. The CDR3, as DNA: TGTGCCAGCAGCCAAGCGGGAGACACCTACGAGCAGTACTTC.

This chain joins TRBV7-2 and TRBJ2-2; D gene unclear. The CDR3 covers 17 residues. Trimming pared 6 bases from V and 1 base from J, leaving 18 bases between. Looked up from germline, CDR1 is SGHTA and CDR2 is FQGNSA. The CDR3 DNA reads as TGTGCCAGCAGGAAGAAAGAAGGCAGGCTGAACACCGGGGAGCTGTTTTTT. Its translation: CASRKKEGRLNTGELFF.

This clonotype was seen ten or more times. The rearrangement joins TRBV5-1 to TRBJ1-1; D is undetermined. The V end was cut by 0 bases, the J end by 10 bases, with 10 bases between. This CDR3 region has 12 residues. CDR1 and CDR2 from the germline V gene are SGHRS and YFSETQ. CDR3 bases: TGCGCCAGCAGCTTGGAGTCTCGGGGAGCTTTCTTT. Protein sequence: CASSLESRGAFF.

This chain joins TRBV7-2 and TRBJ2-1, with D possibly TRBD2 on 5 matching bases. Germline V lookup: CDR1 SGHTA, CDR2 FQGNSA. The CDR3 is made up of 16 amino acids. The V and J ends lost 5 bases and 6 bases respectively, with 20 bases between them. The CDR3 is CASSPPGLAGFNEQFF. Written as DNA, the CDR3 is TGTGCCAGCAGCCCCCCCGGGCTAGCCGGGTTCAATGAGCAGTTCTTC.

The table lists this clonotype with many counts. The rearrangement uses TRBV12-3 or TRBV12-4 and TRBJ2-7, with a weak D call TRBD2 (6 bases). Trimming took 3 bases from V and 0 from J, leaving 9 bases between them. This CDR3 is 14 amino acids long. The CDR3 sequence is CASSFAGSSYEQYF. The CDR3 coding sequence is TGTGCCAGCAGTTTTGCGGGATCCTCCTACGAGCAGTACTTC.

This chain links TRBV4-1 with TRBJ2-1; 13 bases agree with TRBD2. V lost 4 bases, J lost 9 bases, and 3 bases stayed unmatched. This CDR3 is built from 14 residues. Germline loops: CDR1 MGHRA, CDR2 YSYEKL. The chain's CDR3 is CASSLLAGGTEQFF. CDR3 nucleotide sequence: TGCGCCAGCAGCCTACTAGCGGGAGGGACTGAGCAGTTCTTC.

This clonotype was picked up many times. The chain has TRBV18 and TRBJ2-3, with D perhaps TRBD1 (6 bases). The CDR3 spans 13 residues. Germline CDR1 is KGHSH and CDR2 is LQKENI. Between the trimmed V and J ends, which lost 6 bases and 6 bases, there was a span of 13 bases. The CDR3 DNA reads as TGTGCCAGCTCGGACACAGGGTCGGATACGCAGTATTTT. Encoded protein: CASSDTGSDTQYF. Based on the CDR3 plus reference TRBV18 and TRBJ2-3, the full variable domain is NAGVMQNPRHLVRRRGQEARLRCSPMKGHSHVYWYRQLPEEGLKFMVYLQKENIIDESGMPKERFSAEFPKEGPSILRIQQVVRGDSAAYFCASSDTGSDTQYFGPGTRLTVL.

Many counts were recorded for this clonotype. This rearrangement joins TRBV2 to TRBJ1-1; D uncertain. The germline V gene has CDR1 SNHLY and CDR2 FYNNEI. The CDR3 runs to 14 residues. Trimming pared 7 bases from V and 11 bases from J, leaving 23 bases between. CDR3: CASTSSGGPEGAFF. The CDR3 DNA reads TGTGCCAGCACCTCGTCGGGCGGGCCGGAGGGCGCTTTCTTT.

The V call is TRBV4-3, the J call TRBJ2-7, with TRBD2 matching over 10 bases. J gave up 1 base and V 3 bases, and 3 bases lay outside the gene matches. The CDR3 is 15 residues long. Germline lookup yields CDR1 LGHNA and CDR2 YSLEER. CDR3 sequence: CASSHTTSGSYEQYF. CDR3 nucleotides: TGCGCCAGCAGCCACACGACTAGCGGGTCCTACGAGCAGTACTTC.

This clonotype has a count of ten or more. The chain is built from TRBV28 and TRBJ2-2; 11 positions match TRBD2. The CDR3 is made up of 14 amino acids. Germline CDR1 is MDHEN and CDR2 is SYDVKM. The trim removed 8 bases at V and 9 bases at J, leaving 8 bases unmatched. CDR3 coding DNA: TGTGCCAGCTCGTTAGCGGGAGGGCCGCGGGAGCTGTTTTTT. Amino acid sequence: CASSLAGGPRELFF. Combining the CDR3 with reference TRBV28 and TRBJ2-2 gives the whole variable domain DVKVTQSSRYLVKRTGEKVFLECVQDMDHENMFWYRQDPGLGLRLIYFSYDVKMKEKGDIPEGYSVSREKKERFSLILESASTNQTSMYLCASSLAGGPRELFFGEGSRLTVL.

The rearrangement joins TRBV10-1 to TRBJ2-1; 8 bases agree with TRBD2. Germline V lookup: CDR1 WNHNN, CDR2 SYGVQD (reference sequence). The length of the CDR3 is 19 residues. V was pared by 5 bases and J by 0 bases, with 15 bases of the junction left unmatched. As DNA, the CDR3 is TGCGCCAGCAGTAGGGCTAGCGGGCCAGCTATTACCTCCTACAATGAGCAGTTCTTC. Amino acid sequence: CASSRASGPAITSYNEQFF.

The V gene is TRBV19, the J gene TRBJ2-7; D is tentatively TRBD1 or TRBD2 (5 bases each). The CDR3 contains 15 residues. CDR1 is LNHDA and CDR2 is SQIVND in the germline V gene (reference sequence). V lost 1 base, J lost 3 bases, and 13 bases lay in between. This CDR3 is CASSIGVGRNYEQYF. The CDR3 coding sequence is TGTGCCAGTAGTATAGGAGTGGGACGGAACTACGAGCAGTACTTC.

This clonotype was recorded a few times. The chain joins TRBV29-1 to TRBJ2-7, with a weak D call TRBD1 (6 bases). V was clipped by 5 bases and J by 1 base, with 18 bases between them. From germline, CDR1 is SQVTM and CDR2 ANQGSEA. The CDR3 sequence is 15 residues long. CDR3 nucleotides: TGCAGCGTTAGGGGCCTGGAACAGGGATCCTACGAGCAGTACTTC. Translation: CSVRGLEQGSYEQYF.

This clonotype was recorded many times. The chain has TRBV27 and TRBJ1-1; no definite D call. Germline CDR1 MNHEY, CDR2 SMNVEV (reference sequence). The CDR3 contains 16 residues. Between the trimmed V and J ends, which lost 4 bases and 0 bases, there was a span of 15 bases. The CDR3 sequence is CASSSLPVTMNTEAFF. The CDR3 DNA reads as TGTGCCAGCAGTTCCTTACCGGTGACAATGAACACTGAAGCTTTCTTT.

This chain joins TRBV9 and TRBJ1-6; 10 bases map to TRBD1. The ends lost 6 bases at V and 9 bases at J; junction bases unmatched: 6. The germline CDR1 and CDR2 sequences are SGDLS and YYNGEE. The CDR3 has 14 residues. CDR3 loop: CASTRTGGGSPLHF. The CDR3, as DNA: TGTGCCAGCACCCGGACAGGGGGAGGTTCACCCCTCCACTTT.

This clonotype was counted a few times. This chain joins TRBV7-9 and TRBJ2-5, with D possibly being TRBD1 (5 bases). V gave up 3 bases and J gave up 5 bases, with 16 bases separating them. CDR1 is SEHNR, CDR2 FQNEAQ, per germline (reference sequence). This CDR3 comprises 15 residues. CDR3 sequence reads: CASSFSNLAGETQYF. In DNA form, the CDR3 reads TGTGCCAGCAGCTTCTCAAACCTTGCAGGGGAGACCCAGTACTTC. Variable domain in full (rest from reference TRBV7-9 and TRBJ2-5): DTGVSQNPRHKITKRGQNVTFRCDPISEHNRLYWYRQTLGQGPEFLTYFQNEAQLEKSRLLSDRFSAERPKGSFSTLEIQRTEQGDSAMYLCASSFSNLAGETQYFGPGTRLLVL.

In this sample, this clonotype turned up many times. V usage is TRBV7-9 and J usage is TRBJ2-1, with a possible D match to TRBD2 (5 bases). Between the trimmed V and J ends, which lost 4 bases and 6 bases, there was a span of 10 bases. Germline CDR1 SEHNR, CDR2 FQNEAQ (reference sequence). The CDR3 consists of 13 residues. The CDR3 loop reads CASSSTSSNEQFF. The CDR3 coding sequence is TGTGCCAGCAGCTCAACTAGTAGCAATGAGCAGTTCTTC.

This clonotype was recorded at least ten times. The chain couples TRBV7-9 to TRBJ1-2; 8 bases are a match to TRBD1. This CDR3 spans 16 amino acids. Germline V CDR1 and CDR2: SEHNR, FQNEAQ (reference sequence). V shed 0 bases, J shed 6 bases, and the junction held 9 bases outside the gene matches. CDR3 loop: CASSLAQGARGDGYTF. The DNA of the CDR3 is TGTGCCAGCAGCTTAGCGCAGGGGGCGCGAGGCGATGGCTACACCTTC. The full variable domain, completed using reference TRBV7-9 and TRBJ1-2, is DTGVSQNPRHKITKRGQNVTFRCDPISEHNRLYWYRQTLGQGPEFLTYFQNEAQLEKSRLLSDRFSAERPKGSFSTLEIQRTEQGDSAMYLCASSLAQGARGDGYTFGSGTRLTVV.

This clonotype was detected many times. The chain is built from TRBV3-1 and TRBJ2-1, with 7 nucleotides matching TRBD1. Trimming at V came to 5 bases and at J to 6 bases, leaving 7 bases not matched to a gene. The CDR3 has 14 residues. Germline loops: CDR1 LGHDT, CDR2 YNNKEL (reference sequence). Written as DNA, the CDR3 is TGTGCCAGCAGCTACAGGGGTTGGGGCAATGAGCAGTTCTTC. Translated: CASSYRGWGNEQFF.

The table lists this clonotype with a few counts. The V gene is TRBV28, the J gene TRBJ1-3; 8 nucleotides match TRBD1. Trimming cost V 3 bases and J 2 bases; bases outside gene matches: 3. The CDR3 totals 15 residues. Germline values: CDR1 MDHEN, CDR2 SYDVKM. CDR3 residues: CASSLRQGTGNTIYF. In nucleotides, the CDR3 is TGTGCCAGCAGTTTGCGACAGGGGACTGGAAACACCATATATTTT.

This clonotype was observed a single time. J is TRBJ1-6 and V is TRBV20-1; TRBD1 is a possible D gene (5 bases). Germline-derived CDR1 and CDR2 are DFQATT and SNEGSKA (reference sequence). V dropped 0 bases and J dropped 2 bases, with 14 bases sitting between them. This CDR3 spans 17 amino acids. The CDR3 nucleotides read TGCAGTGCTAGAGATCCGGGAGGGGTAACCTATAATTCACCCCTCCACTTT. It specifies CSARDPGGVTYNSPLHF.

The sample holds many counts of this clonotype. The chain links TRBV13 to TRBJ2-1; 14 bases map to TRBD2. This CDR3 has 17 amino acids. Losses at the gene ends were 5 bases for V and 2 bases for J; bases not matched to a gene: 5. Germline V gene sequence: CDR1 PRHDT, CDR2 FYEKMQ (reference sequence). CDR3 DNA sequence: TGTGCCAGCAGCCTTGGGACTAGCGGGAGAACCTACAATGAGCAGTTCTTC. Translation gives CASSLGTSGRTYNEQFF.

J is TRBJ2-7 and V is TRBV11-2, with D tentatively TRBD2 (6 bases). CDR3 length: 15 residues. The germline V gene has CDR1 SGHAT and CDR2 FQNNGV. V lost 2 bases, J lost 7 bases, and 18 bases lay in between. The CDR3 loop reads CASSLLGLLVGEQYF. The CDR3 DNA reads TGTGCCAGCAGCTTACTCGGACTACTGGTCGGAGAGCAGTACTTC.

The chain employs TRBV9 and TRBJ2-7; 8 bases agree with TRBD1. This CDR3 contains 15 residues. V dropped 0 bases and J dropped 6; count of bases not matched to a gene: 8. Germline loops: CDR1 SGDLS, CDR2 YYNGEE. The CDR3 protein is CASSVGQGARFEQYF. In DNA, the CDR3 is TGTGCCAGCAGCGTAGGGCAGGGGGCTCGGTTCGAGCAGTACTTC.

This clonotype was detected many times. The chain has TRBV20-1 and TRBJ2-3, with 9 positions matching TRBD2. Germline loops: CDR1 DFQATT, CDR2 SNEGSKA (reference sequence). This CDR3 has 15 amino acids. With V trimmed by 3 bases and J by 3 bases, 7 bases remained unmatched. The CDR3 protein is CSAREAGGGTDTQYF. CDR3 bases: TGCAGTGCTAGGGAAGCGGGAGGAGGGACAGATACGCAGTATTTT.

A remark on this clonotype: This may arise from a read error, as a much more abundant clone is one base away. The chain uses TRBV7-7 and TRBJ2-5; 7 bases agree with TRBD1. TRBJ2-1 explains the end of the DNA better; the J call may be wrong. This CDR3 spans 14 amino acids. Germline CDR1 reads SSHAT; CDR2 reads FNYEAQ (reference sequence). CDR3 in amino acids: CASSRGTAKETQFF. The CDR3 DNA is TGTGCCAGCAGCCGTGGGACAGCGAAAGAGACCCAGTTCTTC.

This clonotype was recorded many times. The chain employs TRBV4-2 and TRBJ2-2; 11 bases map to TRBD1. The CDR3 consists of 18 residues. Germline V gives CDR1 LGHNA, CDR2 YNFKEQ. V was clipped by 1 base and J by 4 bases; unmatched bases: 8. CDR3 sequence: CASSQGAPGTGGTGELFF. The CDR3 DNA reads TGTGCCAGCAGCCAAGGGGCCCCCGGGACAGGGGGCACCGGGGAGCTGTTTTTT.

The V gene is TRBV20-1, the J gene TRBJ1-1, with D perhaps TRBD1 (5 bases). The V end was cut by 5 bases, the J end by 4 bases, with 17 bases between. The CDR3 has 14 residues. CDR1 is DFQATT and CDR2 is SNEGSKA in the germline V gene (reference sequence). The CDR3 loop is CSASREGPGTEAFF. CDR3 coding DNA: TGCAGTGCTTCCCGAGAGGGGCCGGGCACTGAAGCTTTCTTT.

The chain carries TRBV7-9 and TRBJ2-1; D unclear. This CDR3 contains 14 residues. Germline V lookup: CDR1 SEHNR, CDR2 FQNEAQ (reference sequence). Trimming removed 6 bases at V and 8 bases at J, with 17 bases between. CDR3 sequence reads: CASRRVREVHEQFF. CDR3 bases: TGTGCCAGCAGAAGGGTGAGAGAAGTTCATGAGCAGTTCTTC.